A selection of T cell receptor beta chains follows, all from one sample in a study of cytomegalovirus exposure and HLA in healthy donors. Profiling relied on immunoSEQ multiplex PCR, and the TCRdb table lists in-frame clones only, not all of them. This sample has roughly 260,000 clones, with 85% to 90% found just once. Sequencing was performed on PBMCs. These receptors were obtained from a man between 18 and 35 years old in good health and CMV-seronegative. CDR3s leave out the opening cysteine and the closing phenylalanine or tryptophan. Fields, in order: clone size, V gene, J gene, CDR3 protein. Clone size appears in some rows only: once, few, many, or a class for an expanded clone.

-	TRBV4-1	TRBJ2-2	ASNPPGQGTTGELF
-	TRBV5-6	TRBJ2-1	ASSHTGGGINEQF
-	TRBV27	TRBJ1-1	ASSLKGQTRNTEAF
few	TRBV7-9	TRBJ2-7	ASSPDRDEQY
-	TRBV2	TRBJ2-3	ASSSDPAGESTDTQY
-	TRBV7-2	TRBJ1-3	ASSLAGTKGNTIY
-	TRBV6-6	TRBJ1-1	ASSQGQLRPEAF
-	TRBV29-1	TRBJ2-3	SVGLAATDTQY
-	TRBV11-2	TRBJ1-3	ASSLGLGGTIY
-	TRBV19	TRBJ1-1	ASSAEVRGTEAF
-	TRBV5-6	TRBJ2-7	ASSLARGASYEQY
-	TRBV4-3	TRBJ2-2	ASSQVARVNTGELF
-	TRBV29-1	TRBJ2-1	SVAPGLANNEQF
few	TRBV29-1	TRBJ1-3	SVVQGSNSGNTIY
-	TRBV29-1	TRBJ2-1	SVRGLVRSYNEQF
-	TRBV2	TRBJ2-5	ASSEAGWLVRDRDEETQY
-	TRBV29-1	TRBJ2-7	SVEDQGTYEQY
-	TRBV5-6	TRBJ2-3	ASSPKAGVTQY
-	TRBV5-6	TRBJ2-7	ASSFLALSYEQY
-	TRBV19	TRBJ1-2	ASSSLPGGAGVKGYT
-	TRBV30	TRBJ2-3	AWSPLAGVADTQY
-	TRBV28	TRBJ2-7	ASSTTWGGSYEQY
few	TRBV4-2	TRBJ1-2	ASSQPDGTYGYT
-	TRBV5-5	TRBJ2-5	ASSPDARAGGPY
-	TRBV7-9	TRBJ1-3	ASSQATIY
few	TRBV6-1	TRBJ1-2	ASRGLGGSGYT
-	TRBV19	TRBJ2-7	ASSLTDSYEQY
once	TRBV11-2	TRBJ2-1	ASSLGPPRRENNEQF
-	TRBV4-3	TRBJ2-7	ASSQDAGSDYEQY
-	TRBV7-2	TRBJ1-2	ASSLRSYGYT
-	TRBV5-4	TRBJ2-7	ASSKSETLEQY
-	TRBV7-2	TRBJ1-1	ASSSHRDRPPLAF
once	TRBV5-1	TRBJ2-7	ASSLGTSGTNEQY
-	TRBV5-1	TRBJ1-6	ASSPTGGSYNSPLH
-	TRBV4-3	TRBJ2-7	ASSQVRGYEQY
once	TRBV7-9	TRBJ1-1	ASSTQNTEAF
-	TRBV7-6	TRBJ2-7	ASSSLTGSYEQY
-	TRBV5-1	TRBJ1-2	ASSSSPGQNYGYT
-	TRBV4-1	TRBJ2-3	ASMWTISDTQY
-	TRBV10-3	TRBJ2-7	AVTGQGIGEQY
once	TRBV7-9	TRBJ2-7	ASSYTGIAEQY
-	TRBV7-9	TRBJ1-2	ASSLEIVYGYT
-	TRBV7-3	TRBJ2-7	ASSRGNAGGDEQY
-	TRBV5-1	TRBJ2-7	ASSPGVGYVLREQY
-	TRBV5-4	TRBJ2-1	ASSFTSGSNEQF
-	TRBV6-5	TRBJ2-7	ASWGSGQGRYEQY
-	TRBV4-3	TRBJ2-7	ASSQGDRYEQY
-	TRBV27	TRBJ1-5	ASSATAQPQH
-	TRBV7-2	TRBJ2-2	ASSLDNSGTGELF
-	TRBV30	TRBJ2-3	AWVTSGLLGTQY
-	TRBV5-4	TRBJ2-7	ASSLTSGIAYEQY
-	TRBV6-7	TRBJ2-1	ASSLGREQF
-	TRBV7-2	TRBJ2-7	ASSLSGAYSYEQY
-	TRBV2	TRBJ1-4	ASSTGQAATNEKLF
-	TRBV7-9	TRBJ2-1	ASSTNRDREIYEQF
-	TRBV10-1	TRBJ2-1	ASRGGASGLREQF